The rows below give T cell receptor beta chains drawn from one sample of a study of regulatory and conventional T cells in breast cancer. MiXCR was run by TCRdb on the PCR reads, yielding one entry per CDR3 protein. Of more than 15,000 distinct CDR3 sequences in the sample, more than 30% were seen once. The sequenced sample consisted of conventional T cells from blood. Receptor source: a female donor in good health. CDR3s include the opening cysteine and the closing phenylalanine or tryptophan. Each record gives: clone size, D gene, V gene, J gene, CDR3 DNA, CDR3 protein. A D gene is named only where the DNA matches it firmly. Rows give clone size only sometimes, using once, few, many, or a class for an expanded clone.

.,TRBD1,TRBV4-1,TRBJ2-1,TGCGCCAGCAGCCAAGGACAGGGGGCAGGCAATGAGCAGTTCTTC,CASSQGQGAGNEQFF
medium-sized,.,TRBV7-8,TRBJ1-2,TGTGCCAGCAGCTTAGACGGAACCGATAACTATGGCTACACCTTC,CASSLDGTDNYGYTF
.,.,TRBV6-2/TRBV6-3,TRBJ1-2,TGTGCCAGCAGTTTGGACGGTGGTTTTTCCTATGGCTACACCTTC,CASSLDGGFSYGYTF
medium-sized,.,TRBV4-1,TRBJ2-1,TGCGCCAGCGGAAGACTGGGTAATGCGCAGTTCTTC,CASGRLGNAQFF
many,TRBD2,TRBV20-1,TRBJ2-3,TGCAGTGCTAGGCCTAGCGGGAGGGATACGCAGTATTTT,CSARPSGRDTQYF
few,.,TRBV4-1,TRBJ2-3,TGCGCCAGCAGCCGGGGCCCATCTAGCACAGATACGCAGTATTTT,CASSRGPSSTDTQYF
.,.,TRBV20-1,TRBJ1-5,TGCAGTGCTACTGCTAGAATGACAAGGAGCAATCAGCCCCAGCATTTT,CSATARMTRSNQPQHF
.,.,TRBV7-2,TRBJ1-5,TGTGCCAGCAGCCTCGGGGTCCTCCAGCCCCAGCATTTT,CASSLGVLQPQHF
.,.,TRBV7-9,TRBJ2-5,TGTGCCAGCAGGATCTACTCGGGGGGCTTGGAGACCCAGTACTTC,CASRIYSGGLETQYF
few,.,TRBV7-8,TRBJ1-1,TGTGCCAGCAGCTTAGCGGCAGGGAACACTGAAGCTTTCTTT,CASSLAAGNTEAFF
.,TRBD1,TRBV5-1,TRBJ2-1,TGCGCCAGCAGCTTGGCCGAGGGACAGGGCGGTGAGCAGTTCTTC,CASSLAEGQGGEQFF
.,TRBD2,TRBV6-2/TRBV6-3,TRBJ2-1,TGTGCCAGCAGTCGCCCAAGACTAGCGGGGGGGCCGAATGAGCAGTTCTTC,CASSRPRLAGGPNEQFF
few,TRBD1,TRBV7-2,TRBJ1-1,TGTGCCAGCAGCCGCAAGGGGGCCGGGGGAATGAACACTGAAGCTTTCTTT,CASSRKGAGGMNTEAFF
many,TRBD1,TRBV5-6,TRBJ1-3,TGTGCCAGCACCCCCGGTCATATCGACAGGGAAACTTCTGGAAACACCATATATTTT,CASTPGHIDRETSGNTIYF
.,.,TRBV3-1,TRBJ1-2,TGTGCCAGCGGCCGAGGGGGGGGTTATGGCTACACCTTC,CASGRGGGYGYTF
medium-sized,.,TRBV4-1,TRBJ2-5,TGCGCCAGCAGCCTCCGGGTGGGGGAGACCCAGTACTTC,CASSLRVGETQYF
.,TRBD1,TRBV5-4,TRBJ2-3,TGTGCCAGCAGCGCTTGGGGCAACAGGGGGCCCACAAGCACAGATACGCAGTATTTT,CASSAWGNRGPTSTDTQYF
medium-sized,TRBD2,TRBV28,TRBJ2-1,TGTGCCAGCAGTTTAAGTAGCGGGAGTTTCCATGAGCAGTTCTTC,CASSLSSGSFHEQFF
few,TRBD1,TRBV3-1,TRBJ2-7,TGTGCCAGCAGCCTAGGGGGCTTTGCCTACGAGCAGTACTTC,CASSLGGFAYEQYF
medium-sized,.,TRBV4-1,TRBJ2-1,TGCGCCAGCCGGGACTCAGGGGTCGATGAGCAGTTCTTC,CASRDSGVDEQFF
few,.,TRBV7-2,TRBJ1-2,TGTGCCAGCAGCTTCCCGGACAGTTTTTATGGCTACACCTTC,CASSFPDSFYGYTF
few,.,TRBV7-8,TRBJ2-5,TGTGCCAGCAGCTCCCGAACTCCGCAAGAGACCCAGTACTTC,CASSSRTPQETQYF
few,TRBD1,TRBV5-1,TRBJ1-5,TGCGCCAGCAGCGAGAACAGGGGACAGCCCCAGCATTTT,CASSENRGQPQHF
medium-sized,.,TRBV29-1,TRBJ2-7,TGCAGCGTTGCGTATTCTGGCGCTCCTTCGTCCTACGAGCAGTACTTC,CSVAYSGAPSSYEQYF
.,.,TRBV7-2,TRBJ2-5,TGTGCCAGCAGCTTAGAAATGGGGCGGAAGACCCAGTACTTC,CASSLEMGRKTQYF
few,.,TRBV5-1,TRBJ2-2,TGCGCCAGCAGCTTGGTCCAGGGAGAGGCCGGGGAGCTGTTTTTT,CASSLVQGEAGELFF
few,.,TRBV5-4,TRBJ1-2,TGTGCCAGTAGCTTTCAGGGGCTCGGCTATGGCTACACCTTC,CASSFQGLGYGYTF
few,TRBD1,TRBV5-1,TRBJ1-1,TGCGCCAGCAGCTTTACAGGGGAAGTGAACACTGAAGCTTTCTTT,CASSFTGEVNTEAFF
medium-sized,TRBD2,TRBV6-2/TRBV6-3,TRBJ2-7,TGTGCCAGCAGTTACCCTAAGCGGGGGTTCTACTACGAGCAGTACTTC,CASSYPKRGFYYEQYF
few,.,TRBV20-1,TRBJ2-1,TGCAGTGCTATTCCATACAATGAGCAGTTCTTC,CSAIPYNEQFF
few,.,TRBV20-1,TRBJ2-3,TGCAGTGCCCGGAAGGACTATAGCACAGATACGCAGTATTTT,CSARKDYSTDTQYF
.,TRBD1,TRBV14,TRBJ1-2,TGTGCCAGCAGCCGGGACAGGGGAGCCGGCTACACCTTC,CASSRDRGAGYTF
.,.,TRBV7-9,TRBJ2-1,TGTGCCGGGGGAGTAGACAATGAGCAGTTCTTC,CAGGVDNEQFF
many,.,TRBV5-1,TRBJ2-7,TGCGCCAGCAGCCTAAGCGGGACAGGAACTTCCTACGAGCAGTACTTC,CASSLSGTGTSYEQYF
.,TRBD1,TRBV12-3/TRBV12-4,TRBJ1-5,TGTGCCAGCACCTGGACAGGGGGAGATCAGCCCCAGCATTTT,CASTWTGGDQPQHF
once,.,TRBV6-5,TRBJ2-5,TGTGTCAGCAGTCAACCAGACATTTACAAGACCCAGTACTTC,CVSSQPDIYKTQYF
.,.,TRBV7-9,TRBJ2-3,TGTGCCAGCAGCTTTTCCGGGGGCCCAGATACGCAGTATTTT,CASSFSGGPDTQYF
.,TRBD2,TRBV28,TRBJ2-3,TGTGCCAGCAGTTTAACTAGCGGAAACACAGATACGCAGTATTTT,CASSLTSGNTDTQYF
.,.,TRBV7-2,TRBJ1-1,TGTGCCAGCAGCTTAACAGCAACTGAAGCTTTCTTT,CASSLTATEAFF
many,.,TRBV20-1,TRBJ2-7,TGCAGTGCTAGAGATCCGAGCGGGCCTTCCTACGAGCAGTACTTC,CSARDPSGPSYEQYF
once,TRBD1,TRBV2,TRBJ1-5,TGTGCCAGCAGTGATTACCCGGGACAGGGGGCCCGGATAGATCAGCCCCAGCATTTT,CASSDYPGQGARIDQPQHF
.,TRBD2,TRBV5-1,TRBJ2-7,TGCGCCAGCAGCTTGGGGGCAGGACTAGCGGGTTCCTACGAGCAGTACTTC,CASSLGAGLAGSYEQYF
few,.,TRBV6-2/TRBV6-3,TRBJ1-2,TGTGCCAGCAGTTACTCGAGTAGCACGGTCTATGGCTACACCTTC,CASSYSSSTVYGYTF
few,.,TRBV7-2,TRBJ1-3,TGTGCCAGCAGTAAACAGAGTCGCTCTGGAAACACCATATATTTT,CASSKQSRSGNTIYF
medium-sized,TRBD2,TRBV20-1,TRBJ2-4,TGCAGTGCTAGCTGGACTAGCGGGAGCAACCCTAACATTCAGTACTTC,CSASWTSGSNPNIQYF
.,.,TRBV6-1,TRBJ2-1,TGTGCCAGCAAAATCGCGGGGAGCTCCTACAATGAGCAGTTCTTC,CASKIAGSSYNEQFF
few,TRBD1,TRBV6-2/TRBV6-3,TRBJ2-2,TGTGCCAGCAGCAATACCCAGACAGGGGCCGGGGAGCTGTTTTTT,CASSNTQTGAGELFF
.,.,TRBV11-2,TRBJ1-6,TGTGCCAGCAGCCCGCGCGGGACAAACAATTCACCCCTCCACTTT,CASSPRGTNNSPLHF
few,.,TRBV6-2/TRBV6-3,TRBJ2-2,TGTGCCAGCAGCTCCTCCCGGGGCACTGGGGAGCTGTTTTTT,CASSSSRGTGELFF
many,.,TRBV20-1,TRBJ1-2,TGCAGTGCTGTGGGGGGGAGCTATGGCTACACCTTC,CSAVGGSYGYTF
.,.,TRBV7-2,TRBJ2-3,TGTGCCAGCAGCTCGGGGACAACAGATACGCAGTATTTT,CASSSGTTDTQYF
.,.,TRBV20-1,TRBJ2-1,TGCAGTGCTAGCGGGAGCTTCTCAGGCTCCTACAATGAGCAGTTCTTC,CSASGSFSGSYNEQFF
.,.,TRBV20-1,TRBJ2-1,TGCAGTGGTGCCCAGGGATTGAGCTCCTACAATGAGCAGCTCTTC,CSGAQGLSSYNEQLF
few,.,TRBV12-3/TRBV12-4,TRBJ1-1,TGTGCCAGCACCTCCTCTCGGGGGCGGGTCACTGAAGCTTTCTTT,CASTSSRGRVTEAFF